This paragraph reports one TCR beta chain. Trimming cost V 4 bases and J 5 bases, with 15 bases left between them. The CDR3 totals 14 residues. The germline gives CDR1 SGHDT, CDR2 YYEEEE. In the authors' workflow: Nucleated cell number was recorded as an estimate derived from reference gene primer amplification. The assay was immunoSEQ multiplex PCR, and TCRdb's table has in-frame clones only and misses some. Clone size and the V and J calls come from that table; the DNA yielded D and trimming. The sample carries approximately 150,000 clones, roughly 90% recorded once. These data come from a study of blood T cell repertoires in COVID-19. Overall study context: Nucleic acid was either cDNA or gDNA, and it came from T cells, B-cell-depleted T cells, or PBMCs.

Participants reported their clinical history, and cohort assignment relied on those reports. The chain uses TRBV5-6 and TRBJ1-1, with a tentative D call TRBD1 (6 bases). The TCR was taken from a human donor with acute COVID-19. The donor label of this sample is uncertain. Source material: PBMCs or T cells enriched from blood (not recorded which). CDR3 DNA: TGTGCCAGCAGCCCCCGGAGGGGGGGTACTGAAGCTTTCTTT. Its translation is CASSPRRGGTEAFF.